The present T cell receptor (beta chain) was sequenced within a study of cytomegalovirus exposure and HLA in healthy donors. Study as a whole: An analysis done earlier identified fewer than 140 million unique TCR beta sequences from about 179 million T cells.

The V gene's germline CDR1 is MNHEY and CDR2 SVGAGI. Trimming left V 6 bases short and J 0 bases short, with 12 bases between. CDR3 length: 15 amino acids. It was healthy bone marrow donors who served as donors. Vbeta (60) and Jbeta (13) primers were used in the PCR. Using immunoSEQ multiplex PCR, the repertoire was profiled, and TCRdb retains in-frame clones only, with some absent. The sample carries around 100,000 clones, about 70% recorded once. This chain uses TRBV6-5 with TRBJ1-5; D may be TRBD1 (6 bases). Sequencing was performed on PBMCs. This receptor was identified in a woman aged 30 to 39 in good health and CMV-seronegative. CDR3 DNA sequence: TGTGCCAGCAGCCTCGGACAGTATAGCAATCAGCCCCAGCATTTT. This sequence encodes CASSLGQYSNQPQHF.